The 5 T cell receptor beta chains given below trace back to one sample, sequenced in a study of T cells expressing NK-cell markers. From its re-call of the 5' RACE reads, TCRdb lists each CDR3 protein once, without DNA. The sample holds approximately 150,000 distinct CDR3 sequences. Sequencing was done on a sample of blood T cells: a sorted CD56 or NKG2C T cell subset, CD4+ or CD8+ T cells, or bulk PBMC T cells (not recorded which). The source is a woman between 18 and 70 years old in good health.

The chain joins TRBV27 to TRBJ1-4; TCRdb lists TRBD1, though no DNA is available to test this call. CDR3 length: 16 residues. Germline CDR1 is MNHEY and CDR2 is SMNVEV (reference sequence). The CDR3 reads CASSKADRGVNEKLFF. Complete variable domain (other parts from reference TRBV27 and TRBJ1-4): EAQVTQNPRYLITVTGKKLTVTCSQNMNHEYMSWYRQDPGLGLRQIYYSMNVEVTDKGDVPEGYKVSRKEKRNFPLILESPSPNQTSLYFCASSKADRGVNEKLFFGSGTQLSVL.

The rearrangement uses TRBV6-1 and TRBJ2-4. The V gene's germline CDR1 is MNHNS and CDR2 SASEGT. This CDR3 is 17 amino acids long. The CDR3 loop is CASSEASAGLAKNIQYF.

The V gene is TRBV5-1, the J gene TRBJ1-2. The V gene's germline CDR1 is SGHRS and CDR2 YFSETQ. The CDR3 spans 14 residues. CDR3 loop: CASSLNLQVDGYTF. Full variable domain (outside the CDR3, taken from reference TRBV5-1 and TRBJ1-2): KAGVTQTPRYLIKTRGQQVTLSCSPISGHRSVSWYQQTPGQGLQFLFEYFSETQRNKGNFPGRFSGRQFSNSRSEMNVSTLELGDSALYLCASSLNLQVDGYTFGSGTRLTVV.

The genes are TRBV7-2 and TRBJ2-3; the TCRdb call, TRBD2, lacks DNA for checking. Germline values: CDR1 SGHTA, CDR2 FQGNSA. This CDR3 has 17 residues. The CDR3 here is CASSGVLAGTQGLTQYF.

The chain links TRBV5-1 to TRBJ1-2; the D gene TCRdb calls, TRBD1, cannot be checked with no DNA. Germline V CDR1 and CDR2: SGHRS, YFSETQ. The CDR3 is made up of 14 amino acids. The CDR3: CASSDLNRDYGYTF.